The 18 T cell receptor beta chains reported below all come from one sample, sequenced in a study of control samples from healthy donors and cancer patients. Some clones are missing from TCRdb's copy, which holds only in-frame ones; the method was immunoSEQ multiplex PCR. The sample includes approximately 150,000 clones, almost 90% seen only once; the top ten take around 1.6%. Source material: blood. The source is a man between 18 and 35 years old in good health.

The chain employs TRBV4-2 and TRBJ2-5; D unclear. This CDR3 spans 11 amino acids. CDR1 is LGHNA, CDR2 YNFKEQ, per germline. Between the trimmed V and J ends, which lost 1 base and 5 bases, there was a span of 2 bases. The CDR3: CASSQAETQYF. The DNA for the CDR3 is TGTGCCAGCAGCCAAGCGGAGACCCAGTACTTC.

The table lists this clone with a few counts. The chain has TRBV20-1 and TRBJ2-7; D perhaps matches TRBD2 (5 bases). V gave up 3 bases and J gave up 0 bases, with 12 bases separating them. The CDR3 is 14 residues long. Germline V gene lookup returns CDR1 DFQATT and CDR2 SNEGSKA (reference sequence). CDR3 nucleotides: TGCAGTGCTAGTAGAGGGCCAGCCTCCTACGAGCAGTACTTC. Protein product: CSASRGPASYEQYF.

Here the CDR3 reads CSVGDSPDTQYF. The CDR3 bases are TGCAGCGTTGGGGACAGCCCAGATACGCAGTATTTT. The chain links TRBV29-1 to TRBJ2-3; 7 nucleotides match TRBD1. Looked up from germline, CDR1 is SQVTM and CDR2 is ANQGSEA. This CDR3 has 12 amino acids. Trimming cost V 4 bases and J 4 bases; bases outside gene matches: 2.

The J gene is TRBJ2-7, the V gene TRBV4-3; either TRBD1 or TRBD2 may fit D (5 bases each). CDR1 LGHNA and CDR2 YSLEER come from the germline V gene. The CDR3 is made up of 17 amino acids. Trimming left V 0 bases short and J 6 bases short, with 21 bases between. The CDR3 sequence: CASSQDLGTASLLEQYF. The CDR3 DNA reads TGCGCCAGCAGCCAAGATCTAGGGACGGCGTCCCTCCTCGAGCAGTACTTC.

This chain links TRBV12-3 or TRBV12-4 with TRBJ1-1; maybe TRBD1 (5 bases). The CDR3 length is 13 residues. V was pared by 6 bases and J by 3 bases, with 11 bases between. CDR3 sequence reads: CASRAQGYTEAFF. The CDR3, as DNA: TGTGCCAGCAGGGCGCAGGGTTACACTGAAGCTTTCTTT.

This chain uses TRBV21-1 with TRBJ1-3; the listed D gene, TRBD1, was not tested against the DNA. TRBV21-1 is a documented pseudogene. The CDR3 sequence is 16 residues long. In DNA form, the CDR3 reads TGTGCCAGCAGCAAAAGGGGGACGGCCTCTGGAAACACCATATATTTT. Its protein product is CASSKRGTASGNTIYF.

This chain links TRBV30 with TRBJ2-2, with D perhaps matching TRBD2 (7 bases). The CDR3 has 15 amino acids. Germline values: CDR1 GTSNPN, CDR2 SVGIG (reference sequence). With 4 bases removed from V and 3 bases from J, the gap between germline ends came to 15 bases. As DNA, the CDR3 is TGTGCCTGGAAATCTCGGGGGGCTTACACCGGGGAGCTGTTTTTT. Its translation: CAWKSRGAYTGELFF.

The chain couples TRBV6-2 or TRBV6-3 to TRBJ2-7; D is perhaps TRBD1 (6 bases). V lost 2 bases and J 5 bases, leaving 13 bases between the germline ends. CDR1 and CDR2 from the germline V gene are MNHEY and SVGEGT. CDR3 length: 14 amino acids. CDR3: CASSYGRGLHEQYF. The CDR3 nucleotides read TGTGCCAGCAGTTACGGCAGGGGCCTCCACGAGCAGTACTTC.

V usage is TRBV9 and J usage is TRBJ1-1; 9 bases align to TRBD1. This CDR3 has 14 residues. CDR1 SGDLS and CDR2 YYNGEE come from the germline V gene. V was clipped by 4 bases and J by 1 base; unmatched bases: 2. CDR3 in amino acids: CASSSQGANTEAFF. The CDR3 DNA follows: TGTGCCAGCAGCTCACAGGGGGCGAACACTGAAGCTTTCTTT.

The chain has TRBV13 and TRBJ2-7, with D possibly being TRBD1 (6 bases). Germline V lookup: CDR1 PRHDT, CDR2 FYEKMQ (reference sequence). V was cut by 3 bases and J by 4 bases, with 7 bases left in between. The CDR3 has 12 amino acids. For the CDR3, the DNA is TGTGCCAGCAGCTTCACAGGGTACGAGCAGTACTTC. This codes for CASSFTGYEQYF.

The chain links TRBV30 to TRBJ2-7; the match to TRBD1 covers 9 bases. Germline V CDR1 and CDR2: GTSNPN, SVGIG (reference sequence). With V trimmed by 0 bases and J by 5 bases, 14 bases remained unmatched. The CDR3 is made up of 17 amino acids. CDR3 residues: CAWSVYLLGTGSHEQYF. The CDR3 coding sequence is TGTGCCTGGAGTGTATATTTGTTAGGGACAGGGAGCCACGAGCAGTACTTC.

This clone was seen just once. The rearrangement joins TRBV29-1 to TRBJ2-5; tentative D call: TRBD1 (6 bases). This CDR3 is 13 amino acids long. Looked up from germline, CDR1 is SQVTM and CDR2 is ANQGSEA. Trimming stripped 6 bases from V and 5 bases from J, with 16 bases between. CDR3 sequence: CSVPDSPGETQYF. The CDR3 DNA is TGCAGCGTCCCGGACAGCCCCGGGGAGACCCAGTACTTC.

The CDR3 reads CASSKGWDRRNTGELFF. The CDR3, as DNA: TGTGCCAGCAGCAAGGGCTGGGACAGGAGGAACACCGGGGAGCTGTTTTTT. This chain uses TRBV5-4 with TRBJ2-2; 8 bases agree with TRBD1. This CDR3 has 17 residues. Germline values: CDR1 SGHNT, CDR2 YYREEE (reference sequence). V lost 4 bases to trimming and J lost 1 base; unmatched junction nucleotides: 9.

CDR3 DNA sequence: TGTGCCAGTAGGGCCTTGGAGGGAGATGAAGCTTTCTTT. The encoded protein is CASRALEGDEAFF. The gene calls are TRBV19 and TRBJ1-1; D call uncertain. There are 13 residues in the CDR3. Germline CDR1 is LNHDA and CDR2 is SQIVND (reference sequence). Trimming removed 6 bases at V and 7 bases at J, with 15 bases between.

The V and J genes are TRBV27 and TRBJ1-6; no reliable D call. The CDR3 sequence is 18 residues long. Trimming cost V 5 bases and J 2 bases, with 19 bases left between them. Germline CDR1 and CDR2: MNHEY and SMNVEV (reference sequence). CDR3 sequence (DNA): TGTGCCAGCAGTCCCAATACAGTAAGAAAGACCTATAATTCACCCCTCCACTTT. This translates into CASSPNTVRKTYNSPLHF.

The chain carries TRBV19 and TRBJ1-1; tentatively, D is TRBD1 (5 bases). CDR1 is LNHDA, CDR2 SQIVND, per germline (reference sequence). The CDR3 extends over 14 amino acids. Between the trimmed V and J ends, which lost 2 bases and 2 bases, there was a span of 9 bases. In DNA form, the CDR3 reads TGTGCCAGTAGTATACGGACAAGTAACACTGAAGCTTTCTTT. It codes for CASSIRTSNTEAFF.

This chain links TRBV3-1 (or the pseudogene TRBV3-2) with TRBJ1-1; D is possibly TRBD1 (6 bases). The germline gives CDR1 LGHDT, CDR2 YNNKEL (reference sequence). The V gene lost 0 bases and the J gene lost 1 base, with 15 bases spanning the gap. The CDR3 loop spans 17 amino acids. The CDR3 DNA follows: TGTGCCAGCAGCCAAGAGATGGTTGCAGGGGAGAACACTGAAGCTTTCTTT. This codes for CASSQEMVAGENTEAFF.

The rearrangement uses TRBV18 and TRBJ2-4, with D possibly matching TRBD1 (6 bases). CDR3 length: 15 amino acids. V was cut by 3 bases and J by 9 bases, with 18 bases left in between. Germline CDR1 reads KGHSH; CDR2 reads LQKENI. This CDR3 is CASSPRGTGLGIQYF. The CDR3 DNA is TGTGCCAGCTCACCTAGAGGAACAGGGTTGGGCATTCAGTACTTC.